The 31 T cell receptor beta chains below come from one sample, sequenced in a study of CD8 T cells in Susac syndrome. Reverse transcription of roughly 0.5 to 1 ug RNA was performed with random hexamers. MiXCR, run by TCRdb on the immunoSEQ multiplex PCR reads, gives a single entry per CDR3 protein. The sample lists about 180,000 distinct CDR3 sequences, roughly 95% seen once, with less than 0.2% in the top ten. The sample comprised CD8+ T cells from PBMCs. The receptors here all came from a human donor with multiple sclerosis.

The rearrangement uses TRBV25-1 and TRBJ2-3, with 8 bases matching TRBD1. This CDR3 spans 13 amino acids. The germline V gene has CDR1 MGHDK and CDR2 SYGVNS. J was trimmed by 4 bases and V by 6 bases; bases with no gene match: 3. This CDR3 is CASSPTGADTQYF. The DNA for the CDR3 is TGTGCCAGCAGCCCGACAGGGGCAGATACGCAGTATTTT. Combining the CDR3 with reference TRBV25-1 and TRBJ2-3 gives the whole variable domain EADIYQTPRYLVIGTGKKITLECSQTMGHDKMYWYQQDPGMELHLIHYSYGVNSTEKGDLSSESTVSRIRTEHFPLTLESARPSHTSQYLCASSPTGADTQYFGPGTRLTVL.

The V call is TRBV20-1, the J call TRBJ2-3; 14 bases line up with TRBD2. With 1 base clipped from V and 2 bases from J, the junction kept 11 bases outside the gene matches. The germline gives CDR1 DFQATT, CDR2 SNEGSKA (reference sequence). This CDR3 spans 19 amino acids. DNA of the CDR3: TGCAGTGCTAGAGCACTGCGGACTAGCGGGGGGTTCTTCACAGATACGCAGTATTTT. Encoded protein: CSARALRTSGGFFTDTQYF.

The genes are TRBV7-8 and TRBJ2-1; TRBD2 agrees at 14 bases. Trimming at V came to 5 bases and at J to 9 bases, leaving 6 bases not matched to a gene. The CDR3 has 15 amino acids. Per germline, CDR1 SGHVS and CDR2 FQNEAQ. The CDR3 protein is CASSAGTSGRREQFF. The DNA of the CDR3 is TGTGCCAGCAGCGCCGGGACTAGCGGGAGACGTGAGCAGTTCTTC.

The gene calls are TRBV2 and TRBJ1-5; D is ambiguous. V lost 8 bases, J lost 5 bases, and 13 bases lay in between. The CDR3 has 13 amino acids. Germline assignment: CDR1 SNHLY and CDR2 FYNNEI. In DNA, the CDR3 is TGTGCCAGCGATGGTAGCAGCGATCAGCCCCAGCATTTT. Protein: CASDGSSDQPQHF.

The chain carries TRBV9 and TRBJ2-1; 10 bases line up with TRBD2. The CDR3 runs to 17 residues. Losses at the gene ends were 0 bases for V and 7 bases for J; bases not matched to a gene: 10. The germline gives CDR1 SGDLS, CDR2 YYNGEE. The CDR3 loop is CASSVGPTSGALNEQFF. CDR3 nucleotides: TGTGCCAGCAGCGTAGGTCCTACTAGCGGGGCGTTGAATGAGCAGTTCTTC.

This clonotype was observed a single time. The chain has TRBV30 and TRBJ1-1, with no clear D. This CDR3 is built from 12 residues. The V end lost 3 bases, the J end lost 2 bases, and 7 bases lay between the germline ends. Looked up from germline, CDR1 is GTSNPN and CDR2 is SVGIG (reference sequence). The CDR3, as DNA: TGTGCCTGGAGACCTACTAACACTGAAGCTTTCTTT. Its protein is CAWRPTNTEAFF.

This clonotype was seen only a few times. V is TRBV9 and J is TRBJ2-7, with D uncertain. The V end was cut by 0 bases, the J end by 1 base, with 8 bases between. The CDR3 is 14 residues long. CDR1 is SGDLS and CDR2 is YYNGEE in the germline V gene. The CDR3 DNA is TGTGCCAGCAGCGTAGCTGGGCAGTCCTACGAGCAGTACTTC. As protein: CASSVAGQSYEQYF.

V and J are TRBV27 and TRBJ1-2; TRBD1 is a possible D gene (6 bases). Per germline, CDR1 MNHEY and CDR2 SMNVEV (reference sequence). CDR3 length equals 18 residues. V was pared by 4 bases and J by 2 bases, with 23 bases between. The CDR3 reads CASSSSTGGSTENYGYTF. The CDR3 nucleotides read TGTGCCAGCAGTTCCTCGACGGGGGGCTCTACTGAGAACTATGGCTACACCTTC.

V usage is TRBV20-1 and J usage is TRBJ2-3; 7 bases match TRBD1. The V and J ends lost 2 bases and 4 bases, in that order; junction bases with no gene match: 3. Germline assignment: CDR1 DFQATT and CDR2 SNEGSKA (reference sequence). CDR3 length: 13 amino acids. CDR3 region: CSARTGDPDTQYF. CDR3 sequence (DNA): TGCAGTGCTAGAACAGGGGACCCAGATACGCAGTATTTT.

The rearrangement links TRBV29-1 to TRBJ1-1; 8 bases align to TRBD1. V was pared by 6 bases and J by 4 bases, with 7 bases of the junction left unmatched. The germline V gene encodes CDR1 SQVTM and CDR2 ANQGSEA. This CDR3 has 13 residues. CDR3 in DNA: TGCAGCGTCTCAGGGGGCATGGGCACTGAAGCTTTCTTT. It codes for CSVSGGMGTEAFF.

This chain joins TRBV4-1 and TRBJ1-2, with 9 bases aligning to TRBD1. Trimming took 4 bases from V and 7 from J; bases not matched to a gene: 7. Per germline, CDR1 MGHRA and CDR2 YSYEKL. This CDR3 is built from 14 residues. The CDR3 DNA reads TGCGCCAGCAGCCCGCGGACAGGGGTGGGTGGCTACACCTTC. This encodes CASSPRTGVGGYTF.

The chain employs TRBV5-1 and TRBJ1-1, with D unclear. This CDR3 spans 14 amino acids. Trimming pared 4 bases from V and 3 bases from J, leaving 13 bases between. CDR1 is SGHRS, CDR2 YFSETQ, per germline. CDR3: CASSPSPVDTEAFF. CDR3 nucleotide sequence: TGCGCCAGCAGCCCGAGCCCGGTCGACACTGAAGCTTTCTTT.

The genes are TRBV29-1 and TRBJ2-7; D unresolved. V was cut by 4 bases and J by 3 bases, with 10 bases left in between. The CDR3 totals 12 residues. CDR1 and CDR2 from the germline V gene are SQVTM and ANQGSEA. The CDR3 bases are TGCAGCGTTGGGTGGTCCGACTACGAGCAGTACTTC. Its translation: CSVGWSDYEQYF.

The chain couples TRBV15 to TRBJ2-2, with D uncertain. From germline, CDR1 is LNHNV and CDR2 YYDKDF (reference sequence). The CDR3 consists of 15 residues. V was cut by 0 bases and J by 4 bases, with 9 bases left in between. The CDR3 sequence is CATSRDLGGTGELFF. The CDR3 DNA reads TGTGCCACCAGCAGAGACCTGGGTGGCACCGGGGAGCTGTTTTTT.

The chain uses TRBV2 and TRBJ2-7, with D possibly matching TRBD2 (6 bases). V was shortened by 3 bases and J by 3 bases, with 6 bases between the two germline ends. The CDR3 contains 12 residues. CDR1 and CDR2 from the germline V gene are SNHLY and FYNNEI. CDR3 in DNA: TGTGCCAGCAGTGAGGGGGGCTACGAGCAGTACTTC. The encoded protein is CASSEGGYEQYF.

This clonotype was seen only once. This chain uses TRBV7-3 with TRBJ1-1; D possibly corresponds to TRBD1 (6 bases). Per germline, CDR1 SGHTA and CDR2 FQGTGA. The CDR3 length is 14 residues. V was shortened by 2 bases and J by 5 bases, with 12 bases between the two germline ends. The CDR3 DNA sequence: TGTGCCAGCAGCTTAGAGGTGAGGGGGACTGAAGCTTTCTTT. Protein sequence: CASSLEVRGTEAFF.

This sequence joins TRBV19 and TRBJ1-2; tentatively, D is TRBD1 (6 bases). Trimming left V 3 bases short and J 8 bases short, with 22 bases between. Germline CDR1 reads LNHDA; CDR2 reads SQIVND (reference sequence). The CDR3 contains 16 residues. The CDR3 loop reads CASSIQSRDTPYGYTF. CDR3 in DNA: TGTGCCAGTAGTATTCAATCCCGGGACACCCCGTACGGCTACACCTTC.

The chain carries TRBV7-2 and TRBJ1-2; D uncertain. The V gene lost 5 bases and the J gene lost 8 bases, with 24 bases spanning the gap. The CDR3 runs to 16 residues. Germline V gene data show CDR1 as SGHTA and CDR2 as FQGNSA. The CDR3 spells CASSAARPPPLGGYTF. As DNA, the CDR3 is TGTGCCAGCAGCGCCGCACGGCCACCCCCTCTGGGGGGCTACACCTTC. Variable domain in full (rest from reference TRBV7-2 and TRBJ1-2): GAGVSQSPSNKVTEKGKDVELRCDPISGHTALYWYRQSLGQGLEFLIYFQGNSAPDKSGLPSDRFSAERTGGSVSTLTIQRTQQEDSAVYLCASSAARPPPLGGYTFGSGTRLTVV.

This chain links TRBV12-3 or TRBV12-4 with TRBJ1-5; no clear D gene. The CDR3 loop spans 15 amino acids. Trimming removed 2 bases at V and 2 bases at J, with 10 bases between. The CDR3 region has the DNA TGTGCCAGCAGTTTAAGTGGGGTTGGCAATCAGCCCCAGCATTTT. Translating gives CASSLSGVGNQPQHF.

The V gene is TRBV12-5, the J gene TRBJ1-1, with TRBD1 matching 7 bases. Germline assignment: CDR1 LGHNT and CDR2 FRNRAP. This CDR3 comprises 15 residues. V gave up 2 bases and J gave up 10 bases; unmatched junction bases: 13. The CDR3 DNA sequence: TGTGCTAGTGGTTTGACTGAACACAGGGGACGTGGAGCTTTCTTT. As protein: CASGLTEHRGRGAFF.

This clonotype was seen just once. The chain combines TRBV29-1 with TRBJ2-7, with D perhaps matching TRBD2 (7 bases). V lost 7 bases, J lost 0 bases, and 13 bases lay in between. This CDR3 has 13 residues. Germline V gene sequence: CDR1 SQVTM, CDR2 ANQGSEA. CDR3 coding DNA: TGCAGCGCCGTGGGAGGGGGCTCCTACGAGCAGTACTTC. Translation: CSAVGGGSYEQYF.

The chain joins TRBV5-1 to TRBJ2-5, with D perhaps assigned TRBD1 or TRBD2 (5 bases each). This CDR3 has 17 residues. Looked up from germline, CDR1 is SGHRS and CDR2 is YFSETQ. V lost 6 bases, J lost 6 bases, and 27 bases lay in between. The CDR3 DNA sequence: TGCGCCAGCAAACCCCCTCGGGGCAGACCTTCGTTGAAGACCCAGTACTTC. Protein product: CASKPPRGRPSLKTQYF.

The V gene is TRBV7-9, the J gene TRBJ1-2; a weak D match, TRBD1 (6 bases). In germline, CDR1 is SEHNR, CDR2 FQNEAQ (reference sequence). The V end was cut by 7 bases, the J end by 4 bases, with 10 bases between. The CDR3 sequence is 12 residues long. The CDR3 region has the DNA TGTGCCAGCACCCTACAGGGCTATGGCTACACCTTC. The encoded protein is CASTLQGYGYTF.

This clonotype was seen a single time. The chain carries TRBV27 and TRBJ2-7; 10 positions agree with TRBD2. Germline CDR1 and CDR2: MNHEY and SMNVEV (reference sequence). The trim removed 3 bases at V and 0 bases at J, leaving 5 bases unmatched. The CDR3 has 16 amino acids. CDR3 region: CASSFTSGESSYEQYF. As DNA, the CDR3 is TGTGCCAGCAGTTTCACTAGCGGGGAGAGCTCCTACGAGCAGTACTTC.

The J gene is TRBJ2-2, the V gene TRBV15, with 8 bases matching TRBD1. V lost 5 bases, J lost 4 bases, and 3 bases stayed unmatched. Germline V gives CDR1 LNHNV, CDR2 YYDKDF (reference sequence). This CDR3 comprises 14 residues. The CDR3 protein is CATSGQGATGELFF. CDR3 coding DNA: TGTGCCACCAGCGGACAGGGCGCCACCGGGGAGCTGTTTTTT.

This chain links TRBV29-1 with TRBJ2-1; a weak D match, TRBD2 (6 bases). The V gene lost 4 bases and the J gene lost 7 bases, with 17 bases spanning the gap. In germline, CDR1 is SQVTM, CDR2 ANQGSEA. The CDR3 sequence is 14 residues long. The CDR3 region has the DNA TGCAGCGTTGTCACGGGACTCCTTAAGAATGAGCAGTTCTTC. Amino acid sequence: CSVVTGLLKNEQFF.

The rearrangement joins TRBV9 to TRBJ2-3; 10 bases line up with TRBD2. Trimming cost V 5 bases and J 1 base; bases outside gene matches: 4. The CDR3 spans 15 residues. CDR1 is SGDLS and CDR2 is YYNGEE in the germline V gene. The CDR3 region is CASRVGTSGTDTQYF. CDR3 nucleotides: TGTGCCAGCAGGGTCGGGACTAGCGGCACAGATACGCAGTATTTT.

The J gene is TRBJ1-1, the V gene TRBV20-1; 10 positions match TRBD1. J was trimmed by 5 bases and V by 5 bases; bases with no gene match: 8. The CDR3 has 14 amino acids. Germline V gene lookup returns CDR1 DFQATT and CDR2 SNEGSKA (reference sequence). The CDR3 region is CSASWDRGGTEAFF. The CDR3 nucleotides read TGCAGTGCTTCCTGGGACAGGGGAGGAACTGAAGCTTTCTTT.

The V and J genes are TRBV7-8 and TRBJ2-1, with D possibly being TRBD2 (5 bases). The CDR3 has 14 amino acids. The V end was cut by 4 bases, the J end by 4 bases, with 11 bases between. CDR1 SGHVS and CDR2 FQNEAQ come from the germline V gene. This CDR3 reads CASSSGESYNEQFF. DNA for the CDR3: TGTGCCAGCAGCTCTGGGGAGTCATACAATGAGCAGTTCTTC. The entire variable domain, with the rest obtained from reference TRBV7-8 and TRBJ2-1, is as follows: GAGVSQSPRYKVAKRGQDVALRCDPISGHVSLFWYQQALGQGPEFLTYFQNEAQLDKSGLPSDRFFAERPEGSVSTLKIQRTQQEDSAVYLCASSSGESYNEQFFGPGTRLTVL.

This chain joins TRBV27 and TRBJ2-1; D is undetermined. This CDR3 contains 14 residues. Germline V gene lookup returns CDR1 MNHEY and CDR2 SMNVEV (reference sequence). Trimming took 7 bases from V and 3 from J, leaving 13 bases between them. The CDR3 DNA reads TGTGCCAGCATGAAAGGGTTCAGCTACAATGAGCAGTTCTTC. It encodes CASMKGFSYNEQFF.

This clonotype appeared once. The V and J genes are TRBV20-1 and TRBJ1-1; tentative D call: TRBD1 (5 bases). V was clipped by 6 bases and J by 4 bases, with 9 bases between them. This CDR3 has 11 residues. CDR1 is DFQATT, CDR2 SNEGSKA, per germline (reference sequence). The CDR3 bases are TGCAGTGCCCCTCAGGGCACTGAAGCTTTCTTT. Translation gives CSAPQGTEAFF.